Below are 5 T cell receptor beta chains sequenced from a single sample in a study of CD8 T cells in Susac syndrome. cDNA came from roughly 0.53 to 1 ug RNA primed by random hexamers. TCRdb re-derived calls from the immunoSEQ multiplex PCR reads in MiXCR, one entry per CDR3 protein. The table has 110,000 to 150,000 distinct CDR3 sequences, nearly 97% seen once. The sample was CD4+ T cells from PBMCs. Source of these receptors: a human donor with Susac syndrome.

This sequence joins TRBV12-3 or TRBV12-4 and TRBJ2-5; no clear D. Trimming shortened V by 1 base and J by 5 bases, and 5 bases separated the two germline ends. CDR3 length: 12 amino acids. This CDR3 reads CASSLGLETQYF. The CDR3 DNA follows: TGTGCCAGCAGTTTAGGGTTGGAGACCCAGTACTTC.

CDR3 nucleotide sequence: TGCGCCAGCAGCCTAGGGCCCCACGGGTCCAAAAACATTCAGTACTTC. Protein: CASSLGPHGSKNIQYF. The chain combines TRBV5-1 with TRBJ2-4; D is ambiguous. V gave up 4 bases and J gave up 2 bases, with 16 bases separating them. The CDR3 length is 16 residues. Germline V lookup: CDR1 SGHRS, CDR2 YFSETQ.

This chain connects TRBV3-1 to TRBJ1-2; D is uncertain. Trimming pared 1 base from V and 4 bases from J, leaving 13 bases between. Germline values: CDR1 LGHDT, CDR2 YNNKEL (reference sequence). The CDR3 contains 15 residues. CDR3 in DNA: TGTGCCAGCAGCCAAGCGGTTGGCGACGGCTATGGCTACACCTTC. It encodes CASSQAVGDGYGYTF.

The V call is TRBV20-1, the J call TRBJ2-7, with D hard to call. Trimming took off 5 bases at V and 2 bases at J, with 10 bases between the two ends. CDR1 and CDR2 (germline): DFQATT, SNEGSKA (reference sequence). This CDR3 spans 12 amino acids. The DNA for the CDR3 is TGCAGTGCTGCAGCCGTCCCCTACGAGCAGTACTTC. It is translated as CSAAAVPYEQYF.

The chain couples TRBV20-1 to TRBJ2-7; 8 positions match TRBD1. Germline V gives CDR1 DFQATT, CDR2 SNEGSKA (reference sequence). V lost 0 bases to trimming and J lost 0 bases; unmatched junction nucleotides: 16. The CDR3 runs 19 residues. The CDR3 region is CSARERPGQEYPRSYEQYF. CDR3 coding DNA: TGCAGTGCTAGAGAGAGACCGGGACAGGAATACCCCCGCTCCTACGAGCAGTACTTC.